The sequence of this T cell receptor beta chain was determined in a study of response to subunit inactivated influenza vaccine. MiXCR was run by TCRdb on the RT-PCR reads, yielding one entry per CDR3 protein. The data show a few hundred thousand distinct CDR3 sequences, just over 20% seen once. In germline, CDR1 is SGHRS, CDR2 YFSETQ. Trimming left V 3 bases short and J 5 bases short, with 17 bases between. The CDR3 runs to 15 residues. The sample consisted of PBMCs from blood, taken 21 months after vaccination. The chain employs TRBV5-1 and TRBJ1-2; possible D gene TRBD1, 5 bases. The TCR was taken from a man between 50 and 69 years old who received an inactivated influenza vaccine. The CDR3 region is CASSSAPGNLYGYTF. CDR3 nucleotide sequence: TGCGCCAGCAGCTCGGCCCCAGGGAATTTATATGGCTACACCTTC.